This T cell receptor beta chain was retrieved from a study of neurological immune-mediated disorders. Study-wide results and caveats: It was HTLV-1-associated myelopathy that showed the most TCR clonal expansion, while multiple sclerosis showed the least, falling below healthy controls.

A single record per CDR3 protein comes from TCRdb applying MiXCR to the 5' RACE reads. The repertoire holds 100,000 to 150,000 distinct CDR3 sequences, with roughly 3.4% as singletons. This clonotype occurred many times. No antigen is known for it. The sample was PBMCs. The TCR comes from a woman in her thirties with multiple sclerosis.

The CDR3 DNA reads as TGTGCCAGCAGCTTGATGTCGTACGAGCAGTACTTC. This gives the protein CASSLMSYEQYF. The chain uses TRBV5-6 and TRBJ2-7; D remains unclear. The CDR3 has 12 amino acids. V dropped 1 base and J dropped 4 bases, with 6 bases sitting between them. Germline CDR1 and CDR2: SGHDT and YYEEEE.